This T cell receptor beta chain was documented in a study of blood T cell repertoires in COVID-19. Study-level background: PBMCs, B-cell-depleted T cells, or T cells were the source of the cDNA or gDNA that made up the material.

How the authors handled the data: How many nucleated cells were present was estimated from reference gene primer amplification. Only in-frame clones appear in the TCRdb table, and some are missing; sequencing was by immunoSEQ multiplex PCR. V, J and clone size derive from that table, while D and trimming were established from the DNA sequence. The profile shows roughly 200,000 clones, 80% to 85% of them singletons. Recruitment covered about 25 US areas and drew participants whose ages spanned roughly 18 to 90 years. People in the exposed group encountered a COVID-19 case within 2 weeks before entering the study. Germline loops: CDR1 LNHDA, CDR2 SQIVND (reference sequence). The CDR3 runs to 13 residues. V shed 2 bases and J shed 6 bases, with 7 bases lying between them.

J is TRBJ1-4 and V is TRBV19; D is undetermined. The sequencing input was PBMCs or T cells enriched from blood (not recorded which). This TCR was sampled from a woman aged 25 to 45 who had been exposed to COVID-19. The DNA of the CDR3 is TGTGCCAGTAGTATATTAGCGGATGAAAAACTGTTTTTT. Encoded protein: CASSILADEKLFF.